This paragraph reports one T cell receptor beta chain. The data were taken from a study of technical replicates of blood from several donors. Sequencing was performed with immunoSEQ multiplex PCR; in TCRdb, only in-frame clones are kept and a portion is missing. The sample lists around 86,000 clones, 96% seen once, with 0.2% in the top ten. Germline V CDR1 and CDR2: SGHAT, FQNNGV. With 3 bases clipped from V and 4 bases from J, the junction kept 5 bases outside the gene matches. The CDR3 spans 14 residues. The clonotype was recovered from a human donor in good health. Sequenced material: T cells isolated from PBMCs. This chain joins TRBV11-2 and TRBJ1-1; 7 positions agree with TRBD1. The CDR3 DNA follows: TGTGCCAGCAGCTTTGCGCAGGGGGGCACTGAAGCTTTCTTT. This gives the protein CASSFAQGGTEAFF.